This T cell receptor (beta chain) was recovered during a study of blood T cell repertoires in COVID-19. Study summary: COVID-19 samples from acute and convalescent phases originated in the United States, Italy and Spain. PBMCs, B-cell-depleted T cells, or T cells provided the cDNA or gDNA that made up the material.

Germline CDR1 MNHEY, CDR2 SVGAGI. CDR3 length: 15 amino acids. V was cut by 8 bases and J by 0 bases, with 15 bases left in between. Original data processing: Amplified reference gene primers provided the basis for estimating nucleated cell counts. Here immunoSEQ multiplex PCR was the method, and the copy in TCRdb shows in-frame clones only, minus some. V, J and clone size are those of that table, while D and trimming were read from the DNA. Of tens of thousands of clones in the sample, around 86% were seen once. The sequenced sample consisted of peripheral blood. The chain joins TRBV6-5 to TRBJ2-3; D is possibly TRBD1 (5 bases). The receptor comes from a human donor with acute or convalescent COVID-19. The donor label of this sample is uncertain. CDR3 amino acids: CASAVDTSSTDTQYF. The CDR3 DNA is TGTGCCAGCGCCGTGGACACCTCTAGCACAGATACGCAGTATTTT.